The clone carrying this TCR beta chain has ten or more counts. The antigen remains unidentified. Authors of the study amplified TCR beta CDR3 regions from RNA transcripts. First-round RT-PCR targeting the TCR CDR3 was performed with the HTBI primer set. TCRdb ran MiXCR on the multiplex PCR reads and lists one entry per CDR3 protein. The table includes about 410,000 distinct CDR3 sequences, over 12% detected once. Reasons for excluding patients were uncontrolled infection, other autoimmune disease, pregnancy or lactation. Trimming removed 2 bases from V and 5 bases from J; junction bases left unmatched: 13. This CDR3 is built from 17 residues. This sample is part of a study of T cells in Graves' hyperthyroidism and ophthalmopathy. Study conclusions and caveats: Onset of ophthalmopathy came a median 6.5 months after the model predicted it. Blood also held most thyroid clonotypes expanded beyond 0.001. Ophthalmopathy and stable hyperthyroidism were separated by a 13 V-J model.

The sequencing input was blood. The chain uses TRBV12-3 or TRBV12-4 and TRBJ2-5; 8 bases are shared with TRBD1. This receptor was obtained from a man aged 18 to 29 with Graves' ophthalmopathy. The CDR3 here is CASSLSRSDRVVETQYF. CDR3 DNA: TGTGCCAGCAGTTTAAGTCGCTCGGACAGGGTCGTGGAGACCCAGTACTTC.